This TCR beta chain was sequenced in a study of PD-L1 blockade in urothelial cancer. Study results and caveats: Lower pretreatment blood TCR clonality, under the median, predicted better survival, researchers reported.

Samples were collected from each patient before treatment and during treatment. Each patient gave between 1 and 8 of them in total. Worth noting for this clone: Its matching antigen is unknown.

The method was immunoSEQ multiplex PCR; TCRdb's version includes in-frame clones alone and lacks a portion of them. The sample has about 38,000 clones; 75% to 95% are singletons. The receptor's source is a man aged 65 to 85 with urothelial cancer. The source was PBMCs, collected around atezolizumab (anti-PD-L1) treatment.

The CDR3 sequence is CASSRGLQETQYF. For the CDR3, the DNA is TGTGCCAGCAGCAGGGGCCTCCAAGAGACCCAGTACTTC. The chain links TRBV2 to TRBJ2-5, with a possible D match to TRBD1 (6 bases). Trimming left V 6 bases short and J 1 base short, with 9 bases between. The CDR3 consists of 13 residues. Germline CDR1 is SNHLY and CDR2 is FYNNEI.